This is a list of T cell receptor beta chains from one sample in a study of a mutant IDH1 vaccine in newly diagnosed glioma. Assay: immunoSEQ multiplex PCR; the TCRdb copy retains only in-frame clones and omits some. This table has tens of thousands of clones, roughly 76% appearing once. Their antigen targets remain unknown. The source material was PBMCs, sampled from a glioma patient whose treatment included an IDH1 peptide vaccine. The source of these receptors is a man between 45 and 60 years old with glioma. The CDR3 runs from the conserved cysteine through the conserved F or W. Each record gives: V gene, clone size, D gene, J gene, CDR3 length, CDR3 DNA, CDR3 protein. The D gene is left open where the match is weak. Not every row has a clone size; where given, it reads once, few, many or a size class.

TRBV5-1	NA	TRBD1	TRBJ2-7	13	TGCGCCAGCAGCTTGCGACAGGGGTACGAGCAGTACTTC	CASSLRQGYEQYF
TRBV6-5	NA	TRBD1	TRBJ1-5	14	TGTGCCACCAGACAGGGTGGGAGCAATCAGCCCCAGCATTTT	CATRQGGSNQPQHF
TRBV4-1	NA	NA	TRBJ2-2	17	TGCGCCAGCAGCCAAGAAGGGAGACTAGTATATACCGGGGAGCTGTTTTTT	CASSQEGRLVYTGELFF
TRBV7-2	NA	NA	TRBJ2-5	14	TGTGCCAGCAGCTTAAGCCGGGACCCAGAGACCCAGTACTTC	CASSLSRDPETQYF
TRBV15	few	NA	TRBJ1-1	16	TGTGCCACCAGCAGCTCAGGGGACACGGGGAACACTGAAGCTTTCTTT	CATSSSGDTGNTEAFF
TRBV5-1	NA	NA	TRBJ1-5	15	TGCGCCAGCAGCGCTGGACGGGGGCTCGGGGAGCCCCAGCATTTT	CASSAGRGLGEPQHF
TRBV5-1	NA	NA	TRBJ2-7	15	TGCGCCAGCAGCTTGGGAGCGGACAGCTCCTACGAGCAGTACTTC	CASSLGADSSYEQYF
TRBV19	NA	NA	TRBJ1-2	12	TGTGCCAGTAGTAGTAGCCTGGTGGGCTACACCTTC	CASSSSLVGYTF
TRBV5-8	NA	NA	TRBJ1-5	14	TGTGCCAGCAGCTCCGGGACGCGATGGGAGTCCCAGCATTTT	CASSSGTRWESQHF
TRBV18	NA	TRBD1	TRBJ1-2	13	TGTGCCAGCTCACCGAGAGGACAGGGCGGCTACACCTTC	CASSPRGQGGYTF
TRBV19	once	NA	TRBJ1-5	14	TGTGCCAGTAGTATCCGGGGTGGCAATCAGCCCCAGCATTTT	CASSIRGGNQPQHF
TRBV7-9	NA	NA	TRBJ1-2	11	TGTGCCAGCACCTCAGGGGATGGCTACACCTTC	CASTSGDGYTF
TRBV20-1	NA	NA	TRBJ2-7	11	TGCAGTGCAAGGACAGATGGCGAGCAGTACTTC	CSARTDGEQYF
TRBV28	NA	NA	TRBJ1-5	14	TGTGCCAGCAGTTTGATGGTTGGCAATCAGCCCCAGCATTTT	CASSLMVGNQPQHF
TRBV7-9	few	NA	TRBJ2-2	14	TGTGCCAGCATTACGGGGACGAACACCGGGGAGCTGTTTTTT	CASITGTNTGELFF
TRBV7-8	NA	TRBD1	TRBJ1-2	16	TGTGCCAGCAGCTTAGAGTCAGGGGGTAGGATGAGTGGCTACACCTTC	CASSLESGGRMSGYTF
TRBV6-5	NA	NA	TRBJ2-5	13	TGTGCCAGCAGCCCTACAGGGATCGGGACCCAGTACTTC	CASSPTGIGTQYF
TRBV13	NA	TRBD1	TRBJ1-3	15	TGTGCCAGCAGCGTCTACGGACAGGCTGGAAACACCATATATTTT	CASSVYGQAGNTIYF
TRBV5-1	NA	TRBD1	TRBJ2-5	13	TGCGCCACAGGGAGACAGGGCGGCGAGACCCAGTACTTC	CATGRQGGETQYF
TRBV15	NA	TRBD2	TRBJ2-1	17	TGTGCCACCAGCAGAAAATTCGGGACTAGCGGATACAATGAGCAGTTCTTC	CATSRKFGTSGYNEQFF
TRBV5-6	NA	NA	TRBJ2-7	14	TGTGCCAGCACCAGGTCAGGGGTGATATATGAGCAGTACTTC	CASTRSGVIYEQYF
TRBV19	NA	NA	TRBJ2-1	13	TGTGCCAGTAGTATCTGGGCAGAAGGTGAGCAGTTCTTC	CASSIWAEGEQFF
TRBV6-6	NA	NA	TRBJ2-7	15	TGTGCCAGCAGCCCAGAGGGGACGCCTGCCTACGAGCAGTACTTC	CASSPEGTPAYEQYF
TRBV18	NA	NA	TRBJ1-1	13	TGTGCCAGCTCACCCACAGCTAACACTGAAGCTTTCTTT	CASSPTANTEAFF
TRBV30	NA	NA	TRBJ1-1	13	TGTGCCTGGAGTGACAGGTCGACGACTGAAGCTTTCTTT	CAWSDRSTTEAFF